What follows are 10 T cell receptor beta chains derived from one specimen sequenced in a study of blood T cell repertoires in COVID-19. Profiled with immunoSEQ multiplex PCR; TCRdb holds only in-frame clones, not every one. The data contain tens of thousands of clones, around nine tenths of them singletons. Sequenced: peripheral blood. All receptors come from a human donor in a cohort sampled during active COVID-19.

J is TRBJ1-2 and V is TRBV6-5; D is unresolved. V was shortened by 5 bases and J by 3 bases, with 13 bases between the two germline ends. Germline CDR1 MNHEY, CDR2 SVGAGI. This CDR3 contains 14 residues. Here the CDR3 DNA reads TGTGCCAGCAGTCCGCGGACCGGGGACTATGGCTACACCTTC. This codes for CASSPRTGDYGYTF.

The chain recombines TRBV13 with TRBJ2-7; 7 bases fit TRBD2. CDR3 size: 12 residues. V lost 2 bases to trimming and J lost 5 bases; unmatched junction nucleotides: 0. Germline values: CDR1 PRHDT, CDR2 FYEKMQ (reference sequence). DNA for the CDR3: TGTGCCAGCAGCTTACGGGGGGACGAGCAGTACTTC. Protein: CASSLRGDEQYF.

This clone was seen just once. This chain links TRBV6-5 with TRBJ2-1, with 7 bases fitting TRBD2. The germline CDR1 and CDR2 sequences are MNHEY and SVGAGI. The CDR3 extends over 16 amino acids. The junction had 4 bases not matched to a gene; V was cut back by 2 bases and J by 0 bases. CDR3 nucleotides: TGTGCCAGCAGTTACGGAGCGGGGCTCTCCTACAATGAGCAGTTCTTC. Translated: CASSYGAGLSYNEQFF.

The CDR3 DNA is TGTGCCAGCAGCTTATATCCTAGCGGGGAGAACACCGGGGAGCTGTTTTTT. Amino acids: CASSLYPSGENTGELFF. V usage is TRBV7-9 and J usage is TRBJ2-2; 9 positions match TRBD2. Germline CDR1 reads SEHNR; CDR2 reads FQNEAQ (reference sequence). The CDR3 loop spans 17 amino acids. V lost 2 bases and J lost 1; bases outside the gene matches: 5.

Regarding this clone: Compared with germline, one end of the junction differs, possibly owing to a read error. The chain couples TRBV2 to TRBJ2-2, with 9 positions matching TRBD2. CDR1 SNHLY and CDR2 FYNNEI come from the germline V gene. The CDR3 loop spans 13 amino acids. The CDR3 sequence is CASREGTSRELFF. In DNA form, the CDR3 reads TGTGCCAGCAGGGAAGGGACTAGCAGGGAGCTGTTTTTT.

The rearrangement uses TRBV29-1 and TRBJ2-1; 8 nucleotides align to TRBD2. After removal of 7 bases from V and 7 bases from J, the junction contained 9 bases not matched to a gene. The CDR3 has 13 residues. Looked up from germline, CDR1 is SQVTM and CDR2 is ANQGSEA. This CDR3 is CSAAPGLGNEQFF. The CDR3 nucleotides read TGCAGCGCAGCCCCGGGACTAGGGAATGAGCAGTTCTTC.

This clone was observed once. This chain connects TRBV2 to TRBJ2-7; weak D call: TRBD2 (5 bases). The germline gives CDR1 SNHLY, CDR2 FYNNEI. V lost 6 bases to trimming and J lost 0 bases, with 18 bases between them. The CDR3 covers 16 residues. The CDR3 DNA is TGTGCCAGCAGGAGGGAGAGAGCGGCGAGCTCCTACGAGCAGTACTTC. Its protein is CASRRERAASSYEQYF.

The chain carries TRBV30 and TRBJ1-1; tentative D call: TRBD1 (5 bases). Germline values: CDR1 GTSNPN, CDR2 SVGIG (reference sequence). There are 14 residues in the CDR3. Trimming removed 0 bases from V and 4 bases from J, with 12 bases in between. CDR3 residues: CAWSVLGGGTEAFF. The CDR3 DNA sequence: TGTGCCTGGAGTGTACTTGGGGGGGGCACTGAAGCTTTCTTT.

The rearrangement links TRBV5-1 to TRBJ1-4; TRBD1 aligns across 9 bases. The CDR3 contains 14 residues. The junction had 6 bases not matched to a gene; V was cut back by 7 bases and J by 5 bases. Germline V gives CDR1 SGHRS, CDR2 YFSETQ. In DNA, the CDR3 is TGCGCCAGCCGCCCGGGACAGGGAAATGAAAAACTGTTTTTT. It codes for CASRPGQGNEKLFF. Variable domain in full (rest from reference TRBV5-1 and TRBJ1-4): KAGVTQTPRYLIKTRGQQVTLSCSPISGHRSVSWYQQTPGQGLQFLFEYFSETQRNKGNFPGRFSGRQFSNSRSEMNVSTLELGDSALYLCASRPGQGNEKLFFGSGTQLSVL.

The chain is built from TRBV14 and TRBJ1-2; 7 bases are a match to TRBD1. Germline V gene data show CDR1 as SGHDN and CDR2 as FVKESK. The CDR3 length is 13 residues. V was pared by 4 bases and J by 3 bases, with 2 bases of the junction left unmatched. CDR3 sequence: CASSPDRDYGYTF. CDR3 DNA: TGTGCCAGCAGCCCCGACAGGGACTATGGCTACACCTTC. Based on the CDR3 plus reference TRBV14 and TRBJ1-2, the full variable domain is EAGVTQFPSHSVIEKGQTVTLRCDPISGHDNLYWYRRVMGKEIKFLLHFVKESKQDESGMPNNRFLAERTGGTYSTLKVQPAELEDSGVYFCASSPDRDYGYTFGSGTRLTVV.